The T cell receptor beta chain under discussion was sequenced for a study of blood T cell repertoires in COVID-19. For the study at large: Sites across the United States, Italy and Spain contributed samples from acute and convalescent COVID-19. Nucleic acid was either cDNA or gDNA, and it came from T cells, B-cell-depleted T cells, or PBMCs.

Clones were read by immunoSEQ multiplex PCR, and TCRdb kept only the in-frame ones, dropping some. The data contain about 75,000 clones, 75% to 85% of them singletons. This clonotype originated in a woman aged 80 or over with active or convalescent COVID-19. Material: peripheral blood.

The CDR3 DNA is TGTGCCAGCAGCTTGGAGGCTAGCGCCCAACAGTACTTC. It encodes CASSLEASAQQYF. The rearrangement links TRBV5-5 to TRBJ2-7, with D perhaps matching TRBD2 (6 bases). Trimming pared 0 bases from V and 10 bases from J, leaving 14 bases between. The CDR3 runs 13 residues. Per germline, CDR1 SGHKS and CDR2 YYEKEE (reference sequence).